The next 32 T cell receptor beta chains were all read from a single sample in a study of T-cell reconstitution after alpha-beta-depleted transplantation in children. TCRbeta library preparation incorporated unique molecular identifiers. MiXCR, run by TCRdb on the PCR reads, gives a single entry per CDR3 protein. The sample holds hundreds of thousands of distinct CDR3 sequences, around 15% seen once. Sequencing was performed on PBMCs, mostly from graft donor cells, taken 360 days after TCRalphabeta/CD19-depleted stem cell transplant. The receptors originated from a male patient aged 2 to 10 who had a stem cell transplant for acute lymphoblastic leukemia, so the T cells may come from the graft donor.

This clonotype occurred a few times. The chain carries TRBV6-1 and TRBJ2-7; unclear D gene. Germline CDR1 MNHNS, CDR2 SASEGT. This CDR3 contains 13 residues. Trimming removed 1 base at V and 5 bases at J, with 9 bases between. CDR3: CASSEEYAHEQYF. The CDR3 DNA reads as TGTGCCAGCAGTGAAGAGTACGCCCACGAGCAGTACTTC.

This clonotype showed up many times. The V call is TRBV20-1, the J call TRBJ2-1, with D uncertain. The CDR3 covers 13 residues. Germline CDR1 and CDR2: DFQATT and SNEGSKA (reference sequence). V was cut by 0 bases and J by 7 bases, with 10 bases left in between. The CDR3 sequence is CSARDPLYNEQFF. The CDR3 coding sequence is TGCAGTGCTAGAGACCCTCTATATAATGAGCAGTTCTTC.

This clonotype was observed a handful of times. The chain carries TRBV29-1 and TRBJ2-3, with 9 bases matching TRBD2. CDR3 length equals 14 residues. Losses at the gene ends were 4 bases for V and 10 bases for J; bases not matched to a gene: 12. Germline lookup yields CDR1 SQVTM and CDR2 ANQGSEA. Here the CDR3 DNA reads TGCAGCGTTGCGGTGCGGGAGGGTTTAAGGGCGCAGTATTTT. Protein sequence: CSVAVREGLRAQYF.

The chain employs TRBV27 and TRBJ2-1; D gene unclear. Per the germline V gene, CDR1 is MNHEY and CDR2 is SMNVEV (reference sequence). The CDR3 runs to 13 residues. V was trimmed by 0 bases and J by 8 bases, leaving 8 bases between them. The CDR3 loop reads CASSLSIMDEQFF. The CDR3 nucleotides are TGTGCCAGCAGTTTATCGATCATGGATGAGCAGTTCTTC.

This clonotype occurred a few times. This sequence joins TRBV9 and TRBJ2-3; 7 bases line up with TRBD2. The V segment lost 6 bases and the J segment 0 bases; nucleotides outside the gene matches: 4. Germline loops: CDR1 SGDLS, CDR2 YYNGEE. The length of the CDR3 is 14 residues. This CDR3 reads CASTVGGSTDTQYF. In DNA form, the CDR3 reads TGTGCCAGCACAGTGGGAGGGAGCACAGATACGCAGTATTTT. The whole variable domain, remainder taken from reference TRBV9 and TRBJ2-3, is DSGVTQTPKHLITATGQRVTLRCSPRSGDLSVYWYQQSLDQGLQFLIQYYNGEERAKGNILERFSAQQFPDLHSELNLSSLELGDSALYFCASTVGGSTDTQYFGPGTRLTVL.

This clonotype was detected only a few times. The rearrangement joins TRBV12-3 or TRBV12-4 to TRBJ1-2, with 10 nucleotides matching TRBD1. V shed 3 bases and J 6 bases; nucleotides not matched to a gene: 4. The CDR3 runs 14 residues. The CDR3 sequence is CASSFGQGGNGYTF. The CDR3 DNA is TGTGCCAGCAGTTTCGGACAGGGGGGGAATGGCTACACCTTC.

This sequence joins TRBV4-3 and TRBJ2-3, with TRBD2 matching 8 bases. Germline V gives CDR1 LGHNA, CDR2 YSLEER. This CDR3 region has 17 residues. Trimming cost V 1 base and J 1 base; bases outside gene matches: 7. The CDR3 DNA follows: TGCGCCAGCAGCCAAGTTGCGGGAGGCGTTGGCACAGATACGCAGTATTTT. This gives the protein CASSQVAGGVGTDTQYF.

The chain joins TRBV14 to TRBJ2-1; 15 positions agree with TRBD2. This CDR3 is built from 19 residues. CDR1 SGHDN and CDR2 FVKESK come from the germline V gene. With 0 bases clipped from V and 4 bases from J, the junction kept 7 bases outside the gene matches. CDR3 loop: CASSQEVPGLAGGYNEQFF. The CDR3 bases are TGTGCCAGCAGCCAAGAGGTTCCGGGACTAGCGGGAGGTTACAATGAGCAGTTCTTC.

The gene calls are TRBV18 and TRBJ2-5, with TRBD1 matching 9 bases. After removal of 2 bases from V and 3 bases from J, the junction contained 10 bases not matched to a gene. This CDR3 comprises 17 residues. Looked up from germline, CDR1 is KGHSH and CDR2 is LQKENI. For the CDR3, the DNA is TGTGCCAGCTCACCATTAGGACAGGGGACTGACGAAGAGACCCAGTACTTC. Translating it yields CASSPLGQGTDEETQYF.

About this clonotype: This clone may be a read error of a much larger clone one base away. The conserved phenylalanine or tryptophan is not found at the CDR3 terminus, so this likely reflects a read error. The rearrangement links TRBV7-2 to TRBJ1-4, with no clear D. The CDR3 loop spans 15 amino acids. The germline V and J ends were trimmed by 6 bases and 2 bases, with 13 bases remaining between them. CDR1 and CDR2 (germline): SGHTA, FQGNSA. The CDR3 reads CASSSQGSTNEKLFS. DNA for the CDR3: TGTGCCAGCAGTTCCCAAGGGAGCACTAATGAAAAACTGTTTTCT.

In this sample, this clonotype turned up many times. V and J are TRBV29-1 and TRBJ2-5, with unresolved D. CDR1 SQVTM and CDR2 ANQGSEA come from the germline V gene. The CDR3 runs to 13 residues. V was clipped by 7 bases and J by 3 bases, with 15 bases between them. The CDR3 reads CSAARRPKETQYF. The CDR3 region has the DNA TGCAGCGCCGCCCGACGGCCCAAAGAGACCCAGTACTTC.

The chain has TRBV27 and TRBJ1-2; no clear D gene. Germline CDR1 MNHEY, CDR2 SMNVEV (reference sequence). The V end lost 2 bases, the J end lost 4 bases, and 8 bases lay between the germline ends. The CDR3 consists of 13 residues. The CDR3 loop reads CASSLTDSYGYTF. CDR3 bases: TGTGCCAGCAGTTTAACGGATTCCTATGGCTACACCTTC.

The CDR3 DNA follows: TGTGCCAGCAGCCGGACTAGCCCCGGGGAGCTGTTTTTT. Its protein product is CASSRTSPGELFF. V gene TRBV5-6 combines with J gene TRBJ2-2, with 8 bases identical to TRBD2. Germline CDR1 reads SGHDT; CDR2 reads YYEEEE. The CDR3 runs to 13 residues. The ends lost 4 bases at V and 6 bases at J; junction bases unmatched: 2.

The chain carries TRBV6-5 and TRBJ2-3; no clear D gene. With 4 bases removed from V and 4 bases from J, the gap between germline ends came to 18 bases. CDR1 and CDR2 from the germline V gene are MNHEY and SVGAGI. The CDR3 covers 16 residues. CDR3 in DNA: TGTGCCAGCAGTTCCGGTTATGAGAGAGGCGCAGATACGCAGTATTTT. Translating it yields CASSSGYERGADTQYF.

This clonotype was seen ten or more times. The chain combines TRBV4-3 with TRBJ2-2; D is unresolved. The CDR3 extends over 16 amino acids. V lost 0 bases and J lost 1, with 9 bases in between. Germline CDR1 is LGHNA and CDR2 is YSLEER. In DNA, the CDR3 is TGCGCCAGCAGCCAAGAGGGGATGATGAACACCGGGGAGCTGTTTTTT. Translating it yields CASSQEGMMNTGELFF.

CDR3 residues: CASSLTRAPAGELFF. The CDR3 nucleotides read TGCGCCAGCAGCTTGACACGAGCACCAGCGGGGGAGCTGTTTTTT. The J gene is TRBJ2-2, the V gene TRBV5-1; D uncertain. Trimming took off 1 base at V and 8 bases at J, with 15 bases between the two ends. Germline V gene sequence: CDR1 SGHRS, CDR2 YFSETQ. This CDR3 has 15 residues.

This clonotype has more than one count but fewer than ten. The CDR3 DNA is TGTGCCAGCAGTTTATGGGGCAGCCCGATCGACGGCTACACCTTC. Amino acids: CASSLWGSPIDGYTF. The V and J genes are TRBV12-3 or TRBV12-4 and TRBJ1-2, with D tentatively TRBD1 (5 bases). CDR3 length: 15 amino acids. V shed 2 bases and J shed 8 bases, with 18 bases lying between them.

There are a few counts of this clonotype. This chain uses TRBV12-3 or TRBV12-4 with TRBJ2-1; D unresolved. CDR3 length equals 14 residues. V lost 1 base to trimming and J lost 6 bases, with 10 bases between them. The CDR3 sequence: CASSLDTTINEQFF. The CDR3 bases are TGTGCCAGCAGTTTAGACACGACAATCAATGAGCAGTTCTTC.

This clonotype turned up a few times. The chain uses TRBV10-2 and TRBJ2-4, with TRBD1 identical over 7 bases. V lost 5 bases and J lost 0; bases outside the gene matches: 7. Per germline, CDR1 WSHSY and CDR2 SAAADI. This CDR3 has 16 residues. The CDR3 nucleotides read TGCGCCAGCAGTCAAGGGGGCCTACTAGCCAAAAACATTCAGTACTTC. It translates to CASSQGGLLAKNIQYF.

The table lists this clonotype with a few counts. The genes are TRBV20-1 and TRBJ2-3; 10 nucleotides agree with TRBD2. This CDR3 spans 14 amino acids. J gave up 4 bases and V 7 bases, and 8 bases lay outside the gene matches. Germline lookup yields CDR1 DFQATT and CDR2 SNEGSKA (reference sequence). CDR3 sequence: CSVPSGRVPDTQYF. DNA of the CDR3: TGCAGTGTTCCGAGCGGGAGGGTCCCAGATACGCAGTATTTT.

This chain's CDR3 is CASSRRRQGIKETQYF. The CDR3 region has the DNA TGTGCCAGCAGTCGAAGGCGTCAGGGGATAAAAGAGACCCAGTACTTC. This chain joins TRBV28 and TRBJ2-5, with a weak D call TRBD1 (6 bases). Germline V gene sequence: CDR1 MDHEN, CDR2 SYDVKM. V was trimmed by 5 bases and J by 3 bases, leaving 19 bases between them. This CDR3 is 16 amino acids long. The entire variable domain, with the rest obtained from reference TRBV28 and TRBJ2-5, is as follows: DVKVTQSSRYLVKRTGEKVFLECVQDMDHENMFWYRQDPGLGLRLIYFSYDVKMKEKGDIPEGYSVSREKKERFSLILESASTNQTSMYLCASSRRRQGIKETQYFGPGTRLLVL.

This clonotype was observed a handful of times. The chain has TRBV14 and TRBJ2-5; D uncertain. CDR3 length equals 15 residues. CDR1 and CDR2 from the germline V gene are SGHDN and FVKESK. Trimming cost V 0 bases and J 0 bases, with 8 bases left between them. The CDR3 coding sequence is TGTGCCAGCAGCCAAGATCGAGTCTACCAAGAGACCCAGTACTTC. It specifies CASSQDRVYQETQYF.

This clonotype showed up many times. The V call is TRBV12-3 or TRBV12-4, the J call TRBJ2-2, with D uncertain. CDR3 length equals 14 residues. Trimming removed 3 bases from V and 7 bases from J, with 12 bases in between. The CDR3 reads CASSFYFPGGELFF. CDR3 DNA: TGTGCCAGCAGTTTTTACTTTCCCGGCGGGGAGCTGTTTTTT.

This clonotype has only a few counts. The chain carries TRBV12-3 or TRBV12-4 and TRBJ2-5, with 7 bases lining up with TRBD1. The CDR3 contains 14 residues. Losses at the gene ends were 7 bases for V and 3 bases for J; bases not matched to a gene: 8. The CDR3 loop is CASILTGAEETQYF. The CDR3 DNA sequence: TGTGCCAGCATCCTCACAGGGGCGGAAGAGACCCAGTACTTC.

The chain uses TRBV10-3 and TRBJ2-2; possibly TRBD1 for D (6 bases). Germline loops: CDR1 ENHRY, CDR2 SYGVKD. V gave up 5 bases and J gave up 4 bases, with 20 bases separating them. The CDR3 consists of 17 residues. The CDR3 nucleotides read TGTGCCATCAGTCGCATAGCAGGGGCCATGGGCACCGGGGAGCTGTTTTTT. As protein: CAISRIAGAMGTGELFF.

This clonotype turned up a few times. The V call is TRBV12-3 or TRBV12-4, the J call TRBJ1-3; TRBD1 is a possible D gene (5 bases). The CDR3 loop spans 16 amino acids. V was clipped by 5 bases and J by 0 bases, with 14 bases between them. The CDR3 protein is CASSSGGVPSGNTIYF. The CDR3 DNA follows: TGTGCCAGCAGTAGTGGGGGGGTCCCCTCTGGAAACACCATATATTTT.

This clonotype was recorded a few times. This chain connects TRBV7-2 to TRBJ2-3, with TRBD2 matching over 13 bases. J gave up 4 bases and V 5 bases, and 6 bases lay outside the gene matches. There are 16 residues in the CDR3. Germline assignment: CDR1 SGHTA and CDR2 FQGNSA. CDR3 in amino acids: CASSPAGTSGADTQYF. In DNA form, the CDR3 reads TGTGCCAGCAGCCCGGCCGGGACTAGCGGGGCAGATACGCAGTATTTT.

This clonotype was seen a handful of times. This chain connects TRBV20-1 to TRBJ2-7; D possibly corresponds to TRBD2 (6 bases). Germline V CDR1 and CDR2: DFQATT, SNEGSKA (reference sequence). This CDR3 has 15 residues. The V and J ends lost 4 bases and 1 base respectively, with 17 bases between them. The CDR3 coding sequence is TGCAGTGCTAACCCGGACCGGGACTTATCCTACGAGCAGTACTTC. It specifies CSANPDRDLSYEQYF.

The sample holds a few counts of this clonotype. J is TRBJ2-1 and V is TRBV12-3 or TRBV12-4, with a possible D match to TRBD2 (6 bases). This CDR3 spans 15 amino acids. V was shortened by 6 bases and J by 0 bases, with 12 bases between the two germline ends. In nucleotides, the CDR3 is TGTGCCAGCAGCCCTTTCGGGAGCTCCTACAATGAGCAGTTCTTC. This gives the protein CASSPFGSSYNEQFF.

The chain combines TRBV3-1 with TRBJ2-2, with no clear D. The CDR3 runs 15 residues. Trimming removed 4 bases from V and 3 bases from J, with 12 bases in between. In germline, CDR1 is LGHDT, CDR2 YNNKEL (reference sequence). DNA of the CDR3: TGTGCCAGCAGCCCCCTCCGACTGGACACCGGGGAGCTGTTTTTT. Its protein is CASSPLRLDTGELFF.

V and J are TRBV12-3 or TRBV12-4 and TRBJ2-7; TRBD2 is a possible D gene (6 bases). V gave up 5 bases and J gave up 4 bases, with 15 bases separating them. CDR3 length equals 14 residues. The CDR3 is CASSADVGGYEQYF. DNA of the CDR3: TGTGCCAGCAGTGCTGATGTGGGGGGTTACGAGCAGTACTTC.

This sequence joins TRBV20-1 and TRBJ2-7; TRBD2 agrees at 7 bases. The CDR3 consists of 16 residues. Per germline, CDR1 DFQATT and CDR2 SNEGSKA (reference sequence). V lost 3 bases to trimming and J lost 3 bases; unmatched junction nucleotides: 14. The CDR3 spells CSASEASGPYYYEQYF. As DNA, the CDR3 is TGCAGTGCTAGCGAGGCTAGCGGCCCTTACTACTACGAGCAGTACTTC.